This T cell receptor (beta chain) emerged from a study of shared clonotypes between healthy human individuals (dated by TCRdb to about 2020). Background on the whole study: The cohort comprised a couple of women and a few men aged 18 to 49 years. Per donor, three plates each were used for CD4 naive and CD4 memory, two for CD8 naive, and one for CD8 memory. To estimate repertoire size and how much clonotype sharing occurs between individuals, the study deeply sequenced the blood TCR repertoires of five healthy adults. Different laboratories and diverse techniques were used to prepare libraries and sequence TCR repertoires, to increase sequencing depth and limit assay-specific biases. Between about 0.94 and 8.9 billion PBMCs per donor were obtained by leukapheresis.

CD8 naive samples were obtained by positive selection for CCR7 among CD45RO-negative cells, yielding a CD45RA+CCR7+ population from which TemRA cells were excluded. The donors were healthy, HIV-negative adults who had no recently reported acute infections or vaccinations. All donors were Caucasian adults living in Nashville, Tennessee, USA. After blood collection by leukapheresis, PBMCs were isolated using Ficoll-Histopaque density gradient centrifugation and then cryopreserved in the vapor phase of liquid nitrogen. Purity and quantity of every magnetically sorted T cell population were checked by analytical flow cytometry. Genomic DNA was isolated from every sorted fraction and measured by UV absorbance on a Nanodrop 2000c. Using the deep immunoSEQ assay, TCR CDR3 regions were amplified from genomic DNA by multiplex PCR. Extracted genomic DNA from each cell subset was spread evenly across all wells of several immunoSEQ 96-well plates, with each plate serving as a replicate. For sorted subsets, approximately 200 ng of genomic DNA, equivalent to 25,000 to 30,000 T cell genomes, went into each replicate PCR. Purified libraries were quantified with a Qubit 3.0 fluorometer, sized on a Bioanalyzer 2100, and re-quantified with the KAPA Library Quantification kit. Every immunoSEQ 96-well plate was sequenced on a dedicated single-read 150-cycle Illumina NextSeq 550 flow cell. The published analysis was carried out like this. Because only junctional sequences without quality scores were contained in the immunoSEQ output, filtering matching that applied to full-length reads could not be performed. To assign V/J genes and CDR3, sequences were annotated against IMGT germline references using PyIR, a Python wrapper for IgBLAST v1.9. Reads were removed for weak V/J assignments (E-value above 1e-6), missing CDR3, stop codons, out-of-frame junctions, or ambiguous translated residues. V3J clonotypes were defined as sequences sharing an identical inferred V gene, J gene, and CDR3 amino acid sequence. The percentage overlap between two repertoires was calculated by dividing the number of shared unique clonotypes by the size of the smaller repertoire. Richness of each repertoire was evaluated using RTK rarefaction, the Chao1 estimator, and Recon v2.1 estimates of unobserved clonotypes. OLGA was used to compute generation probabilities for all TCRbeta clonotypes that the gDNA method yielded from a handful of donors. TCRdb provides this immuneACCESS table in a form limited to in-frame rearrangements. Some clones are lacking; in checked studies, under half of them reflect an unresolved V gene, and why the rest are absent is not known. D and trimming were read from the DNA, whereas the V and J calls and clone size are those reported in that table. The sample profile shows some 2,000,000 clones; roughly 94% of them were found once. The ten largest make up roughly 1.1% of the sample.

Study-level results and caveats: Based on pairwise subsampling, the degree of clonotype sharing among donors was expected to be affected by sequencing depth. Sampling was limited to blood, and TCR repertoires in tissue likely differ from TCR repertoires in blood. Larger estimated clonotype richness was generally found for naive subsets than for memory subsets. Incomplete sequencing was indicated by rarefaction of sorted-subset datasets, despite the large sequencing depth. Compared with non-shared clonotypes, the clonotypes found in all four sorted-subset donors had higher generation probabilities. Across a handful of donors, 5% to 6% of naive CD4, around 3.5% of naive CD8, approximately 2.5% of memory CD4, and around 0.4% of memory CD8 clonotypes were shared. Because the study included a small number of donors, the genetic and exposure-history diversity represented was limited.

There are 13 amino acids in the CDR3, from cysteine to phenylalanine inclusive. Only the CDR3 DNA is retained, 39 bases long and in frame from the first base. Relative to germline, V is 0 bases shorter and J is 2 bases shorter, with 5 bases between their ends. From the germline V gene, CDR1 is SGDLS and CDR2 is YYNGEE. In its sample, this clone was seen once. It lacks a known antigen. Base-call qualities are not available, and no considerably larger clone is one nucleotide away. The receptor comes from a young man in good health. Material: naive CD8+ T cells sorted from blood. The cell subset or site tag for this specimen amounts to: CD45RA+CCR7+. The chain joins TRBV9 to TRBJ1-1; no D gene can be assigned with confidence. The CDR3 here reads CASSVVINTEAFF. The DNA reads as follows: TGTGCCAGCAGCGTAGTAATAAACACTGAAGCTTTCTTT.